The next 22 T cell receptor beta chains were all read from a single sample in a study of T cells in Graves' hyperthyroidism and ophthalmopathy. RNA transcripts provided the source from which TCR beta CDR3 regions were amplified. During a first-round RT-PCR of the TCR CDR3, the HTBI primer set was used. TCRdb re-called the multiplex PCR reads with MiXCR, one entry per CDR3 protein. The sample has a few hundred thousand distinct CDR3 sequences; 15% are singletons. Input material: blood. The receptors come from a woman aged 25 to 39 with Graves' hyperthyroidism.

The chain carries TRBV6-1 and TRBJ2-2; 8 bases map to TRBD1. The germline CDR1 and CDR2 sequences are MNHNS and SASEGT. The J segment lost 3 bases and the V segment lost 8 bases, leaving 11 bases of the junction unmatched. The CDR3 extends over 16 amino acids. The CDR3 protein is CASQGWTGWDTGELFF. CDR3 DNA sequence: TGTGCCAGCCAAGGGTGGACAGGGTGGGACACCGGGGAGCTGTTTTTT.

This clonotype was recorded at least ten times. The rearrangement joins TRBV7-8 to TRBJ2-4; weak D call: TRBD2 (6 bases). CDR1 SGHVS and CDR2 FQNEAQ come from the germline V gene. V dropped 5 bases and J dropped 0 bases, with 11 bases sitting between them. This CDR3 spans 15 amino acids. The CDR3 sequence: CASSPRGVAKNIQYF. Here the CDR3 DNA reads TGTGCCAGCAGCCCGCGGGGAGTAGCCAAAAACATTCAGTACTTC.

This clonotype has a count of ten or more. The chain employs TRBV3-1 and TRBJ2-1; possible D gene TRBD2, 5 bases. V lost 5 bases and J 0 bases, leaving 14 bases between the germline ends. This CDR3 is built from 16 residues. Germline lookup yields CDR1 LGHDT and CDR2 YNNKEL (reference sequence). This CDR3 is CASSSRGLNSYNEQFF. In DNA form, the CDR3 reads TGTGCCAGCAGCAGTAGAGGACTTAACTCCTACAATGAGCAGTTCTTC.

This clonotype was seen a few times. The V and J genes are TRBV7-8 and TRBJ2-7; D remains ambiguous. The V gene's germline CDR1 is SGHVS and CDR2 FQNEAQ. Trimming took 1 base from V and 2 from J, leaving 12 bases between them. CDR3 size: 15 residues. The chain's CDR3 is CASSLESWMAYEQYF. CDR3 nucleotide sequence: TGTGCCAGCAGCTTAGAGTCTTGGATGGCCTACGAGCAGTACTTC.

The V call is TRBV30, the J call TRBJ2-7, with 8 bases matching TRBD2. The CDR3 has 13 amino acids. Germline V gene lookup returns CDR1 GTSNPN and CDR2 SVGIG (reference sequence). With V trimmed by 7 bases and J by 6 bases, 11 bases remained unmatched. CDR3 sequence reads: CASGRASLSEQYF. For the CDR3, the DNA is TGTGCCTCCGGGAGGGCCTCATTGAGCGAGCAGTACTTC. Using reference TRBV30 and TRBJ2-7 for the parts outside the CDR3, the full variable domain is SQTIHQWPATLVQPVGSPLSLECTVEGTSNPNLYWYRQAAGRGLQLLFYSVGIGQISSEVPQNLSASRPQDRQFILSSKKLLLSDSGFYLCASGRASLSEQYFGPGTRLTVT.

V gene TRBV5-1 combines with J gene TRBJ2-3; tentative D call: TRBD2 (6 bases). Germline V gene data show CDR1 as SGHRS and CDR2 as YFSETQ. The CDR3 is made up of 15 amino acids. V was pared by 5 bases and J by 6 bases, with 19 bases between. CDR3 DNA: TGCGCCAGCAGAAACACCGGGACTCTCACGGATACGCAGTATTTT. Encoded protein: CASRNTGTLTDTQYF.

J is TRBJ1-5 and V is TRBV2; D unclear. Trimming took off 6 bases at V and 1 base at J, with 10 bases between the two ends. The CDR3 length is 14 residues. Germline V CDR1 and CDR2: SNHLY, FYNNEI. The CDR3 is CASSSAGSNQPQHF. The CDR3 DNA is TGTGCCAGCAGCTCGGCTGGGAGCAATCAGCCCCAGCATTTT.

This clonotype has ten or more counts. The gene calls are TRBV28 and TRBJ2-4; no firm D call. In germline, CDR1 is MDHEN, CDR2 SYDVKM. V lost 10 bases and J 3 bases, leaving 10 bases between the germline ends. This CDR3 is built from 12 residues. The CDR3 DNA sequence: TGTGCCACCGCGGACGGCAAAAACATTCAGTACTTC. Its translation is CATADGKNIQYF.

This clonotype was counted between two and nine times. J is TRBJ2-7 and V is TRBV11-2, with D possibly matching TRBD2 (7 bases). The CDR3 loop spans 16 amino acids. Looked up from germline, CDR1 is SGHAT and CDR2 is FQNNGV. The V gene lost 0 bases and the J gene lost 1 base, with 13 bases spanning the gap. This chain's CDR3 is CASSLDIGRGSYEQYF. CDR3 bases: TGTGCCAGCAGCTTAGATATTGGGAGGGGGTCCTACGAGCAGTACTTC.

This clonotype appeared a few times. Here the CDR3 DNA reads TGCGCCAGCAGCTTGACAGGTGGGATCCAAGAGACCCAGTACTTC. Its protein product is CASSLTGGIQETQYF. This chain links TRBV5-1 with TRBJ2-5, with D possibly matching TRBD1 (5 bases). This CDR3 region has 15 residues. V lost 1 base and J 1 base, leaving 11 bases between the germline ends. CDR1 is SGHRS and CDR2 is YFSETQ in the germline V gene.

The table lists this clonotype with many counts. The chain carries TRBV30 and TRBJ1-2; D not resolved. Germline loops: CDR1 GTSNPN, CDR2 SVGIG (reference sequence). The CDR3 is made up of 13 amino acids. V was cut by 6 bases and J by 3 bases, with 14 bases left in between. The CDR3 here is CACRTASHYGYTF. The DNA of the CDR3 is TGTGCCTGTCGGACTGCCTCCCACTATGGCTACACCTTC.

The chain's CDR3 is CASSLWPGVQYF. CDR3 sequence (DNA): TGTGCCAGCAGCTTATGGCCGGGAGTGCAGTACTTC. The chain combines TRBV13 with TRBJ2-7; TRBD2 is a possible D gene (6 bases). The CDR3 covers 12 residues. V was trimmed by 2 bases and J by 9 bases, leaving 11 bases between them. Germline lookup yields CDR1 PRHDT and CDR2 FYEKMQ (reference sequence).

V and J are TRBV30 and TRBJ2-5; D perhaps matches TRBD2 (6 bases). CDR1 is GTSNPN and CDR2 is SVGIG in the germline V gene (reference sequence). The CDR3 has 12 residues. V gave up 3 bases and J gave up 2 bases, with 7 bases separating them. Here the CDR3 DNA reads TGTGCCTGGAGGGGGAGGCAAGAGACCCAGTACTTC. Its translation is CAWRGRQETQYF.

This clonotype was seen ten or more times. The rearrangement uses TRBV2 and TRBJ2-7; the match to TRBD1 covers 9 bases. The CDR3 consists of 14 residues. Per germline, CDR1 SNHLY and CDR2 FYNNEI. Losses at the gene ends were 6 bases for V and 5 bases for J; bases not matched to a gene: 8. Written as DNA, the CDR3 is TGTGCCAGCAGGGGATGGAGGACAGGGGACGAGCAGTACTTC. This translates into CASRGWRTGDEQYF.

The table lists this clonotype with many counts. This chain uses TRBV20-1 with TRBJ2-1, with 10 positions matching TRBD2. Germline V gene lookup returns CDR1 DFQATT and CDR2 SNEGSKA (reference sequence). The CDR3 has 16 residues. J was trimmed by 8 bases and V by 2 bases; bases with no gene match: 12. CDR3: CSARNPLAGAIDEQFF. The CDR3 DNA sequence: TGCAGTGCTAGAAATCCTCTAGCGGGAGCGATCGATGAGCAGTTCTTC.

V usage is TRBV18 and J usage is TRBJ1-2; TRBD1 agrees at 9 bases. The CDR3 extends over 16 amino acids. The V gene's germline CDR1 is KGHSH and CDR2 LQKENI. The ends lost 2 bases at V and 7 bases at J; junction bases unmatched: 11. The CDR3, as DNA: TGTGCCAGCTCACCAACCCCGGGACAGGGACCGCTTGGCTACACCTTC. Amino acids: CASSPTPGQGPLGYTF.

Only a few counts were recorded for this clonotype. The gene calls are TRBV24-1 and TRBJ1-2; D gene ambiguous. Germline CDR1 is KGHDR and CDR2 is SFDVKD. CDR3 length: 13 residues. Trimming pared 1 base from V and 2 bases from J, leaving 4 bases between. The CDR3 spells CATSDFGNYGYTF. CDR3 DNA sequence: TGTGCCACCAGTGATTTTGGAAACTATGGCTACACCTTC.

The chain couples TRBV7-9 to TRBJ2-7; D is unresolved. The CDR3 covers 13 residues. Germline CDR1 reads SEHNR; CDR2 reads FQNEAQ (reference sequence). Deletions cut 5 bases from V and 3 bases from J, with 11 bases between. CDR3 sequence reads: CASSPRKSYEQYF. In nucleotides, the CDR3 is TGTGCCAGCAGCCCCCGCAAAAGCTACGAGCAGTACTTC.

This clonotype was observed a handful of times. This chain uses TRBV20-1 with TRBJ2-3; a weak D match, TRBD2 (6 bases). CDR1 DFQATT and CDR2 SNEGSKA come from the germline V gene (reference sequence). Trimming removed 5 bases from V and 1 base from J, with 19 bases in between. The CDR3 consists of 16 residues. The CDR3 loop reads CSAAPLAKTGTDTQYF. The CDR3 DNA reads TGCAGTGCTGCACCCCTAGCGAAGACTGGCACAGATACGCAGTATTTT.

This clonotype was picked up many times. The chain joins TRBV5-1 to TRBJ1-4; TRBD1 matches at 10 bases. This CDR3 spans 15 amino acids. V lost 4 bases and J lost 6; bases outside the gene matches: 6. In germline, CDR1 is SGHRS, CDR2 YFSETQ. CDR3 in DNA: TGCGCCAGCAGCGAGGTGGACAGGGGGGATGAAAAACTGTTTTTT. Translating it yields CASSEVDRGDEKLFF.

This clonotype appeared a few times. The chain carries TRBV20-1 and TRBJ2-2; 8 nucleotides align to TRBD1. J gave up 5 bases and V 1 base, and 9 bases lay outside the gene matches. CDR3 length: 16 amino acids. CDR1 and CDR2 from the germline V gene are DFQATT and SNEGSKA (reference sequence). The CDR3 nucleotides read TGCAGTGCTAGAGTTAGAAGGACAGGGTATACCGGGGAGCTGTTTTTT. Amino acid sequence: CSARVRRTGYTGELFF.

This clonotype was detected a few times. The chain employs TRBV7-8 and TRBJ1-4; TRBD1 might be the D (5 bases). The CDR3 extends over 17 amino acids. The V end was cut by 2 bases, the J end by 2 bases, with 15 bases between. The germline V gene encodes CDR1 SGHVS and CDR2 FQNEAQ. The CDR3 nucleotides are TGTGCCAGCAGCTTATTCCCCCGGAGGGACACTAATGAAAAACTGTTTTTT. Translating gives CASSLFPRRDTNEKLFF.